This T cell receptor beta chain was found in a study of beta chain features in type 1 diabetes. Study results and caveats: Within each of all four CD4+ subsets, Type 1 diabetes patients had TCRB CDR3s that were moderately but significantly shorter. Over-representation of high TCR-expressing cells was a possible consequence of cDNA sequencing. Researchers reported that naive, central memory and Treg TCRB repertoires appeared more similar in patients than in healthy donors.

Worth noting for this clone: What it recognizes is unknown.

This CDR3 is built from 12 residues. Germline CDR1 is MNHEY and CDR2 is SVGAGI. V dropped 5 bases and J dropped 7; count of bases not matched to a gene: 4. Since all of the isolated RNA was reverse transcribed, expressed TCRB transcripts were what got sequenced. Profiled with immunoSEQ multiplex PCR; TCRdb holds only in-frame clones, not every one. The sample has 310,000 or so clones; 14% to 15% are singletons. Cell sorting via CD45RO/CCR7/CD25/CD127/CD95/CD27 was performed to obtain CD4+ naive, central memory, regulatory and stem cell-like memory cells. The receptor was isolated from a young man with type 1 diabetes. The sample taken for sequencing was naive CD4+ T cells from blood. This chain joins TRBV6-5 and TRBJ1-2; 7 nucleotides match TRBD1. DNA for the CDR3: TGTGCCAGCAGTACGGACAGGACTGGCTACACCTTC. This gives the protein CASSTDRTGYTF.